One sample yielded the 7 T cell receptor beta chains listed below, sequenced in a study of beta chain features in type 1 diabetes (dated by TCRdb to about 2018). General findings and caveats noted by the study authors: In all four CD4+ subsets, TCRB CDR3 length was moderately but significantly shorter in type 1 diabetes patients.

What these receptors recognize is not known. Library method: the immunoSEQ multiplex PCR assay. The entire isolated RNA was reverse transcribed using the High Capacity cDNA Reverse Transcription Kit, and thus expressed TCRB transcripts were sequenced. The clones in this table, taken by TCRdb from immuneACCESS, are in-frame only. Not every clone is retained; where verified, under half of the shortfall comes from an unresolved V gene, and the cause of the rest is unknown. This sample comprises around 690,000 clones, about an eighth of them detected only once. The biggest ten clones account for more than 0.095% of the sample. Input material: naive CD4+ T cells from blood. Read against the paper, the sample's cell subset or site label means: true naive CD4+ T cells. The receptors derive from a man aged 25 to 45 with type 1 diabetes.

This clone was counted between two and nine times. V gene TRBV28 combines with J gene TRBJ2-3; 8 bases are shared with TRBD2. V dropped 5 bases and J dropped 2; count of bases not matched to a gene: 6. The CDR3 has 15 residues. From germline, CDR1 is MDHEN and CDR2 SYDVKM. CDR3 coding DNA: TGTGCCAGCAGTGGAGCGGGGGTGACCACAGATACGCAGTATTTT. This encodes CASSGAGVTTDTQYF.

This sequence joins TRBV16 and TRBJ1-5; D gene ambiguous. Trimming left V 5 bases short and J 6 bases short, with 11 bases between. Germline V lookup: CDR1 KGHSY, CDR2 FQNENV. The CDR3 runs to 13 residues. CDR3: CASSTSDGQPQHF. The DNA of the CDR3 is TGTGCCAGCAGCACCTCGGACGGTCAGCCCCAGCATTTT. The variable domain in full, with the rest retrieved from reference TRBV16 and TRBJ1-5, is GEEVAQTPKHLVRGEGQKAKLYCAPIKGHSYVFWYQQVLKNEFKFLISFQNENVFDETGMPKERFSAKCLPNSPCSLEIQATKLEDSAVYFCASSTSDGQPQHFGDGTRLSIL.

This clone was counted between two and nine times. This rearrangement joins TRBV25-1 to TRBJ1-2, with D hard to call. This CDR3 spans 14 amino acids. The germline CDR1 and CDR2 sequences are MGHDK and SYGVNS. V was shortened by 3 bases and J by 8 bases, with 16 bases between the two germline ends. DNA for the CDR3: TGTGCCAGCAGTGATCAAGGCGCATTCGAGGGCTACACCTTC. Translating it yields CASSDQGAFEGYTF.

The chain joins TRBV5-1 to TRBJ2-3; no clear D gene. Germline CDR1 reads SGHRS; CDR2 reads YFSETQ. With 0 bases removed from V and 1 base from J, the gap between germline ends came to 6 bases. The CDR3 length is 14 residues. CDR3 region: CASSLARGTDTQYF. CDR3 sequence (DNA): TGCGCCAGCAGCTTGGCCCGGGGCACAGATACGCAGTATTTT. The full variable domain, its missing parts supplied by reference TRBV5-1 and TRBJ2-3, is KAGVTQTPRYLIKTRGQQVTLSCSPISGHRSVSWYQQTPGQGLQFLFEYFSETQRNKGNFPGRFSGRQFSNSRSEMNVSTLELGDSALYLCASSLARGTDTQYFGPGTRLTVL.

The chain recombines TRBV19 with TRBJ2-5; tentative D call: TRBD2 (6 bases). Trimming stripped 6 bases from V and 2 bases from J, with 10 bases between. Looked up from germline, CDR1 is LNHDA and CDR2 is SQIVND (reference sequence). The CDR3 consists of 13 residues. The CDR3 spells CASSQSGQETQYF. CDR3 sequence (DNA): TGTGCCAGTAGCCAAAGCGGGCAAGAGACCCAGTACTTC.

This clone was seen a handful of times. This sequence joins TRBV7-9 and TRBJ1-2; tentative D call: TRBD1 (5 bases). The germline gives CDR1 SEHNR, CDR2 FQNEAQ (reference sequence). CDR3 length equals 14 residues. The V and J ends lost 4 bases and 6 bases respectively, with 15 bases between them. The CDR3 coding sequence is TGTGCCAGCAGCTCCCAGGGTCGGGCCAATGGCTACACCTTC. Protein sequence: CASSSQGRANGYTF. The full variable domain, completed using reference TRBV7-9 and TRBJ1-2, is DTGVSQNPRHKITKRGQNVTFRCDPISEHNRLYWYRQTLGQGPEFLTYFQNEAQLEKSRLLSDRFSAERPKGSFSTLEIQRTEQGDSAMYLCASSSQGRANGYTFGSGTRLTVV.

This clone was counted a few times. This rearrangement joins TRBV29-1 to TRBJ2-5, with D unresolved. The better agreement between TRBJ2-7 and the DNA end casts doubt on the J call. CDR1 is SQVTM, CDR2 ANQGSEA, per germline. The CDR3 loop spans 11 amino acids. This CDR3 is CSVKGSYEQYF. DNA for the CDR3: TGCAGCGTTAAAGGTTCCTACGAGCAGTACTTC.